The 2 T cell receptor beta chains below were found in one sample sequenced in a study of cytomegalovirus exposure and HLA in healthy donors (dated by TCRdb to 2017 to 2019). The library was generated by the immunoSEQ multiplex PCR assay. Drawn from immuneACCESS, this table holds only the in-frame rearrangements with V and J called that TCRdb kept. Clones are partly lost; checked studies trace under half to an unresolved V gene and leave the rest unexplained. The sample contains 200,000 to 250,000 clones, more than 75% of them found a single time. The ten top clones hold more than 1.5% of the sample. Sequenced input: PBMCs. The receptors shown here come from a woman aged 18-29 years in good health and CMV-seropositive.

This clone showed up just once. The CDR3, as DNA: TGTGCCAGCTCACCGTCCCGAGGGGGTAATGAGCAGTTCTTC. Protein product: CASSPSRGGNEQFF. The V gene is TRBV18, the J gene TRBJ2-1; D perhaps matches TRBD1 (6 bases). V was pared by 3 bases and J by 7 bases, with 13 bases between. The CDR3 covers 14 residues. Germline V CDR1 and CDR2: KGHSH, LQKENI.

The rearrangement uses TRBV4-1 and TRBJ1-5, with D unclear. This CDR3 is 16 amino acids long. Per germline, CDR1 MGHRA and CDR2 YSYEKL. V lost 4 bases, J lost 0 bases, and 13 bases lay in between. The CDR3 DNA reads TGCGCCAGCAGCCCCTGGGAGGGATATAGCAATCAGCCCCAGCATTTT. It yields the protein CASSPWEGYSNQPQHF.